Listed below are T cell receptor beta chains from one sample, sequenced in a study of T cell responses to AZD1222 COVID-19 vaccine. TCRdb's table, derived via immunoSEQ multiplex PCR, lists solely in-frame clones and lacks some. The table records 80,000 or so clones, 90% to 95% of them present only once. The sequencing used peripheral blood, collected on day 0 of MenACWY control vaccination. These receptors were taken from an adult in good health. CDR3s include the opening cysteine and the closing phenylalanine or tryptophan. Fields, in order: D gene, clone size, V gene, J gene, CDR3 length, CDR3 DNA, CDR3 protein. The D gene is left open where the match is weak. Rows may omit the clone size; those that give it use once, few, many or a size class.

>-|-|TRBV10-1|TRBJ2-1|13
TGCGCCAGCAGTGTGATAGCTAGCAATGAGCAGTTCTTC
CASSVIASNEQFF
>TRBD1|-|TRBV28|TRBJ1-3|14
TGTGCCAGCAGACCAGGGGGCAGTGGAAACACCATATATTTT
CASRPGGSGNTIYF
>-|-|TRBV11-3|TRBJ2-7|17
TGTGCCAGCAGCTTAGAAGGCGGCGGCGGCAGATCCTACGAGCAGTACTTC
CASSLEGGGGRSYEQYF
>TRBD1|-|TRBV6-5|TRBJ2-7|14
TGTGCCAGCAGCCCCATCAGGGGGAGAGGCGAGCAGTACTTC
CASSPIRGRGEQYF
>TRBD2|-|TRBV6-6|TRBJ2-5|16
TGTGCCAGCAGTTACCCGCTAGCGGGGAACCAAGAGACCCAGTACTTC
CASSYPLAGNQETQYF
>TRBD2|-|TRBV7-3|TRBJ2-3|16
TGTGCCAGCACCCAACCCACTAGCGGGAACACAGATACGCAGTATTTT
CASTQPTSGNTDTQYF
>-|-|TRBV3-1/TRBV3-2|TRBJ2-2|13
TGTGCCAGCAGCCGTCCCGGGACCTCCCTTATGTTTTTT
CASSRPGTSLMFF
>TRBD2|-|TRBV5-6|TRBJ2-5|17
TGTGCCAGCAGCTTGGATTTTGGGGGAGGGAATCAAGAGACCCAGTACTTC
CASSLDFGGGNQETQYF
>TRBD2|-|TRBV7-3|TRBJ2-1|15
TGTGCCAGCAGCTCGGGACTAGCGGGACCCAATGAGCAGTTCTTC
CASSSGLAGPNEQFF
>-|-|TRBV6-5|TRBJ2-7|11
TGTGCCAGCACAGACCCCGGGGAGCAGTACTTC
CASTDPGEQYF
>TRBD1|once|TRBV19|TRBJ2-7|15
TGTGCCAGCTCGCTCGTAGCCAGGGGGCCTGGCGAGCAGTACTTC
CASSLVARGPGEQYF
>-|-|TRBV11-3|TRBJ2-7|14
TGTGCCAGCAGCTCGGGGGACAGCACCTACGAGCAGTACTTC
CASSSGDSTYEQYF
>TRBD2|-|TRBV3-1/TRBV3-2|TRBJ2-1|18
TGTGCCAGCAGCCAAGTGCCCAGCGGGAGGGCCCAGTACAATGAGCAGTTCTTC
CASSQVPSGRAQYNEQFF
>-|-|TRBV3-1/TRBV3-2|TRBJ2-7|12
TGTGCCAGCAGCCAGGAGGGTCGGGAGCAGTACTTC
CASSQEGREQYF
>-|-|TRBV30|TRBJ1-1|13
TGTGCCTGGCTCAGGGCCCAGAACACTGAAGCTTTCTTT
CAWLRAQNTEAFF
>-|-|TRBV4-1|TRBJ2-7|12
TGCGCCAGCAGCCAAGTGGGATTAGTGCAGTACTTC
CASSQVGLVQYF
>-|-|TRBV25-1|TRBJ2-2|15
TGTGCCAGCATAACGCTTAGCGAGAACACCGGGGAGCTGTTTTTT
CASITLSENTGELFF
>TRBD1|-|TRBV19|TRBJ2-1|17
TGTGCCAGTAGTATACAAGGGGGCCCTAGGGCCTACAATGAGCAGTTCTTC
CASSIQGGPRAYNEQFF
>-|-|TRBV7-9|TRBJ2-7|16
TGTGCCAGCAGCTTAGCTTGGGGGACGTCTTCCTACGAGCAGTACTTC
CASSLAWGTSSYEQYF
>TRBD1|few|TRBV9|TRBJ1-4|15
TGTGCCAGCAGCGATACAGGGGGCGCGAATGAAAAACTGTTTTTT
CASSDTGGANEKLFF
>TRBD1|-|TRBV24-1|TRBJ2-7|15
TGTGCCACCAGGAATCCCCGGGACAGGGGCTACGAGCAGTACTTC
CATRNPRDRGYEQYF
>-|few|TRBV7-8|TRBJ2-5|14
TGTGCCAGCAGCATAGGAACGGTCCAAGAGACCCAGTACTTC
CASSIGTVQETQYF
>TRBD1|-|TRBV28|TRBJ1-2|15
TGTGCCAGCAGTCACCGGGACAGGCTCTCCAGGGGCTACACCTTC
CASSHRDRLSRGYTF
>-|-|TRBV7-9|TRBJ2-2|16
TGTGCCAGCAGCAACCCCGGGACCAGCGACACCGGGGAGCTGTTTTTT
CASSNPGTSDTGELFF
>-|-|TRBV7-9|TRBJ2-3|16
TGTGCCAGCGGCCAAGGAGCGTCAACTAGCACAGATACGCAGTATTTT
CASGQGASTSTDTQYF
>-|-|TRBV19|TRBJ2-6|15
TGTGCCAGTAGTATCCGTAACTCTGGGGCCAACGTCCTGACTTTC
CASSIRNSGANVLTF
>-|-|TRBV9|TRBJ2-3|12
TGTGCCAGCAGGAGGGACACAGATACGCAGTATTTT
CASRRDTDTQYF
>-|-|TRBV29-1|TRBJ2-7|12
TGCAGCGCGACCTCCAGCTCCTACGAGCAGTACTTC
CSATSSSYEQYF
>-|-|TRBV6-2/TRBV6-3|TRBJ2-1|14
TGTGCCAGCAGTCGGTCTTCCTCCCCCAATGAGCAGTTCTTC
CASSRSSSPNEQFF
>-|-|TRBV6-2/TRBV6-3|TRBJ2-6|15
TGTGCCAGCAGTAGAGGGGGCTCTGGGGCCAACGTCCTGACTTTC
CASSRGGSGANVLTF